This entry describes one TCR beta chain. Its antigen is undetermined. Sequencing templates came from extracted RNA that was reverse transcribed into cDNA. Libraries were prepared by immunoSEQ multiplex PCR; TCRdb keeps only in-frame clonotypes and omits some of them. The sample contains some 150,000 clones, about 86% of which appear only once. In germline, CDR1 is SQVTM, CDR2 ANQGSEA. Trimming shortened V by 4 bases and J by 6 bases, and 7 bases separated the two germline ends. This CDR3 spans 10 amino acids. The data stem from a study of CD8+ T cells in alopecia areata. Study-wide context: Administration of oral tofacitinib to treated patients was at 5 to 10 mg twice daily.

As to treatment: oral pan-JAK inhibitor, 5-10 mg twice daily. Alopecia areata patients gave lesional scalp punch biopsies and peripheral blood samples. Points from the study as a whole: Many of the expanded lesional clones endured in scalp and blood while on tofacitinib. Besides other cells, scalp samples also yield sequences of resident alphabeta T cells from normal skin.

This specimen consisted of CD8+ T cells sorted from blood, obtained at week 4, from a patient treated with tofacitinib. The chain combines TRBV29-1 with TRBJ2-7; D may match TRBD1 or TRBD2 (5 bases each). The TCR originated in a human donor with alopecia areata. The CDR3 here is CSVGGTEQYF. The CDR3 region has the DNA TGCAGCGTTGGGGGGACCGAGCAGTACTTC.